Below, one T cell receptor (beta chain) is given with its context. Its antigen remains unknown. Germline CDR1 and CDR2: LNHDA and SQIVND (reference sequence). This CDR3 contains 14 residues. V lost 0 bases and J lost 5, with 10 bases in between. These data originate in a study of CD8+ T cells in alopecia areata. Sequencing relied on a cDNA template that was reverse transcribed from extracted RNA. Measured with immunoSEQ multiplex PCR; TCRdb has only the in-frame clones, and not every one. The sample carries some 130,000 clones, 45% to 60% recorded once. Overall study results and limits: Patients shared TCRs less clearly than mice did, possibly for HLA-related reasons.

The chain has TRBV19 and TRBJ2-5, with D uncertain. The source material was CD4+ T cells sorted from blood, sampled at week 0. The receptor was derived from a human donor with alopecia areata. In DNA form, the CDR3 reads TGTGCCAGTAGTATAGAAATGTTCTCGGAGACCCAGTACTTC. This sequence encodes CASSIEMFSETQYF.